This T cell receptor beta chain was recorded in a study of blood T cell repertoires in COVID-19 (dated by TCRdb to 2019 to 2021). Background for the entire study: Samples covering the acute and convalescent phases of COVID-19 were provided by collaborators in the United States, Italy and Spain. The prospective study material was composed of cDNA or gDNA derived from T cells, B-cell-depleted T cells, or PBMCs. Deeply sampled blood TCRbeta repertoires from subjects exposed to, actively infected with, or recovered from COVID-19 were included in the dataset. The repertoires were released in a freely available public database meant as a resource for research on the immune response to SARS-CoV-2. The samples were drawn from two sources: the first 160 participants of the ongoing ImmuneRACE study, and some 1,300 subjects contributed by 6 global collaborators. A de-identified subject ID, COVID-19 status, age in years and sex were almost always included in the sample metadata. Where available, HLA class I and class II types were taken from metadata supplied by the sample provider and were not determined by assay-based typing.

Paper-wide results and their limitations: The amount of clinical and demographic metadata varied by source and participant and was provided uncurated.

TCRbeta CDR3 regions were amplified from genomic DNA by means of the immunoSEQ Assay, a bias-controlled multiplex PCR. As for how the authors treated the data: Nucleated cell counts per sample were estimated from amplification of reference gene primers within the assay. Sequence reads were collapsed and filtered to measure the absolute abundance of every unique TCRbeta CDR3 rearrangement. Productive Simpson clonality was computed per sample as the square root of Simpson's diversity index over productive rearrangements. Held by TCRdb, this immuneACCESS table contains in-frame sequences only and omits some clones. Under half of the omission traces to an unresolved V gene where checked; the cause of the rest is unknown. That table gives V, J and clone size, and the DNA gave D and trimming. Recorded for this sample are under 200,000 clones; approximately 85% of them occurred a single time. Of the sample, about 4.9% falls within the top ten clones.

Collaborating institutions collected whole blood in K2EDTA tubes following their own protocols. For TCRbeta analysis, collaborators shipped samples as frozen whole blood, isolated PBMCs, or DNA extracted from either of those sample types. With regard to this clone: The antigen this receptor binds is unknown. No base quality information exists; no much larger clone differs at one position.

Here V drops 6 bases and J drops 1 base, and the junction holds 5 bases not matched to any gene. Measured from the cysteine to the phenylalanine, the CDR3 is 15 residues long. Only CDR3 DNA is held: 45 bases, read in frame from base 1. The germline V gene (reference sequence) specifies LGHDT as CDR1 and YNNKEL as CDR2. Input material: peripheral blood. The receptor's source is an elderly woman with acute or convalescent COVID-19. In this chain, TRBV3-1 (or the pseudogene TRBV3-2) is recombined with TRBJ2-7; 11 central bases correspond to TRBD2. At the DNA level, the sequence is TGTGCCAGCAGTCCCGGGACTAGCGGATCCTACGAGCAGTACTTC. Its translation is CASSPGTSGSYEQYF.